This T cell receptor beta chain stems from a study of vaccination effects on CD4 cells after COVID-19. CDR3 length: 15 amino acids. Per germline, CDR1 SGHAT and CDR2 FQDESV (reference sequence). J gave up 5 bases and V 1 base, and 1 base lay outside the gene matches. Worth noting for this clone: What it recognizes is unknown.

ViraFEST expansion of antigen-specific CD4+ T cells with viral peptide pools preceded sequencing. Culturing for around eleven days preceded CD4+ T cell isolation. A PCR test confirmed that the person had SARS-CoV-2 infection between March and December 2020. Assay: immunoSEQ multiplex PCR; the TCRdb copy retains only in-frame clones and omits some. Counted here are tens of thousands of clones, around two thirds occurring once; the ten biggest clones make up approximately 15%. The genes are TRBV11-1 and TRBJ2-1; 11 bases are shared with TRBD1. This receptor was obtained from a human donor who had a prior SARS-CoV-2 infection. The sample consisted of CD4+ T cells from PBMCs cultured with HCoV-NL63 spike peptides, taken before COVID-19 vaccination. The CDR3 DNA reads as TGTGCCAGCAGCTTAGGGACAGGGGGCAACAATGAGCAGTTCTTC. Translating gives CASSLGTGGNNEQFF.